This TCR beta chain emerged from a study of patients and donors after allogeneic stem cell transplantation (dated by TCRdb to about 2020). The library was made by RT-PCR. The sequencer was a NextSeq 550. TCRdb ran its own pipeline on the public reads, namely fastp trimming at Q25 and MiXCR clone calling, and kept in-frame beta chains. Every distinct CDR3 protein forms one entry, paired with its most common genes and DNA. A total of under 200,000 distinct CDR3 sequences appear in this sample, 24% of them only once. The biggest ten clones account for about 24% of the sample. Germline trimming: 6 bases from V, 9 bases from J; junction bases outside gene matches: 14. The CDR3, cysteine through phenylalanine, is 15 amino acids long. Just the 45-base CDR3 DNA is kept, in frame starting at base 1. According to the germline V gene (reference sequence), CDR1 reads DFQATT and CDR2 reads SNEGSKA. This clonotype was counted a few times. Its antigen is currently not known. Base qualities were left out, and no much larger clone turns up one base away.

The sample was blood, either unsorted or a sorted T cell fraction (not recorded which). The clonotype comes from a human donor who was either an allogeneic HSCT recipient or a stem cell or donor lymphocyte infusion donor (not recorded which). It is not recorded whose cells these are; they may come from a transplant donor. Recombination connected TRBV20-1 to TRBJ1-6, with TRBD1 identical over 7 junction bases. The CDR3 here reads CSAPSGTASVSPLHF. The DNA sequence reads TGCAGTGCCCCTTCCGGGACAGCCTCGGTTTCACCCCTCCACTTT.